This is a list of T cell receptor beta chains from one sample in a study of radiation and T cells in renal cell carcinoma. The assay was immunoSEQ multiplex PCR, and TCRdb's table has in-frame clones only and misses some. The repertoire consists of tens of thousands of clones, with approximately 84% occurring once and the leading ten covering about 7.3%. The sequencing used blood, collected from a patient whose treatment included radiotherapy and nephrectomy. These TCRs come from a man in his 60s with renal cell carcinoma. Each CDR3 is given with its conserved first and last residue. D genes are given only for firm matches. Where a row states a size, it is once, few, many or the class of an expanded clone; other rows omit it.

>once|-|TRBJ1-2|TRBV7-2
TGTGCCAGCAGCTTAGACCCCCGAGGGAAAGGAGTAGGCTACACCTTC
CASSLDPRGKGVGYTF
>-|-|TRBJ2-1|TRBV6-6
TGTGCCAGCAGTCTTGTGGGAAATGAGCAGTTCTTC
CASSLVGNEQFF
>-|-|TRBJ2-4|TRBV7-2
TGTGCCAGCAGCTTACGGTTCGACAGTGGGTACAAAAACATTCAGTACTTC
CASSLRFDSGYKNIQYF
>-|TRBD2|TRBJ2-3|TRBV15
TGTGCCACCGGGGAGGGACTAGCGGGGGGAACTAGCACAGATACGCAGTATTTT
CATGEGLAGGTSTDTQYF
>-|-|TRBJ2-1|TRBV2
TGTGCCAGCAGTGTCCGCAATGAGCAGTTCTTC
CASSVRNEQFF
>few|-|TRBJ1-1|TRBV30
TGTGCCTGGAGTGGAACAGGGAAGCCTGAAGCTTTCTTT
CAWSGTGKPEAFF
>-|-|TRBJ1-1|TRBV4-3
TGCGCCAGCAGCCAAGCGTGGACACTGAACACTGAAGCTTTCTTT
CASSQAWTLNTEAFF
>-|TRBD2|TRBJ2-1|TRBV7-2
TGTGCCAGCAGCCTCCGGACTAGCGGGGGCCTGGGGGGTGAGCAGTTCTTC
CASSLRTSGGLGGEQFF
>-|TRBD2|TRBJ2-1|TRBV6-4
TGTGCCAGCAGTGACTCGGGCGATAGCGGGGGCGGCAATGAGCAGTTCTTC
CASSDSGDSGGGNEQFF
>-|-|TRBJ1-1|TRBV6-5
TGTGCCAGCAGACTGATCACTGAAGCTTTCTTT
CASRLITEAFF
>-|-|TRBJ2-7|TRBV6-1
TGTGCCAGCATGGGGGGAAGTCGGAGCTCCTACGAGCAGTACTTC
CASMGGSRSSYEQYF
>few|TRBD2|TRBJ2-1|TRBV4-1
TGCGCCAGCAGCCACATCGATTTGGGACTAGCGGGAAACAATGAGCAGTTCTTC
CASSHIDLGLAGNNEQFF
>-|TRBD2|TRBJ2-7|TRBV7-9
TGTGCCAGCAGCCTTAGCGGGGGGTCAATTTACGAGCAGTACTTC
CASSLSGGSIYEQYF
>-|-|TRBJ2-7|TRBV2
TGTGCCAGCAGTGAGGGGACTTCTACCTACGAGCAGTACTTC
CASSEGTSTYEQYF
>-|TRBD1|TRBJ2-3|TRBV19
TGTGCCAGTACCCCACAGGGGGGTACAGATACGCAGTATTTT
CASTPQGGTDTQYF
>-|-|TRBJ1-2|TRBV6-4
TGTGCCAGCAGTGACCGGCCAGGCTATGGCTACACCTTC
CASSDRPGYGYTF
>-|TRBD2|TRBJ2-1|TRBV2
TGTGCCGGCCGATGGGCGGGAGATGGGAATGAGCAGTTCTTC
CAGRWAGDGNEQFF
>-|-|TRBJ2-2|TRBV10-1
TGCGCCAGCAGTGACGGAACCGGGGAGCTGTTTTTT
CASSDGTGELFF
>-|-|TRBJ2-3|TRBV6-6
TGTGCCAGCATGCCCCCGGCTAGCACAGATACGCAGTATTTT
CASMPPASTDTQYF
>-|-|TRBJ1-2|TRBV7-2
TGTGCCAGCAGCTTAAGTACGGACGACTATGGCTACACCTTC
CASSLSTDDYGYTF
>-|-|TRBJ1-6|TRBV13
TGTGCCAGCAGCTTAGGCACGGGGCTCCCTAATTCACCCCTCCACTTT
CASSLGTGLPNSPLHF
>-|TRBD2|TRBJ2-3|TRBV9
TGTGCCAGCAGCGACGAGCGGGAGGGCCAAATCACAGATACGCAGTATTTT
CASSDEREGQITDTQYF
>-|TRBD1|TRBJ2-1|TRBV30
TGTGCCTGGATCCGGGACAGGGGGCCCAATGAGCAGTTCTTC
CAWIRDRGPNEQFF
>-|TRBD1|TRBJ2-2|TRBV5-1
TGCGCCAGCAGCTCCATCGCGACAGGGGCGAACACCGGGGAGCTGTTTTTT
CASSSIATGANTGELFF
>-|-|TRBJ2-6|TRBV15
TGTGCCACCAGCGGTACACAGGGAGTATGGTCTGGGGCCAACGTCCTGACTTTC
CATSGTQGVWSGANVLTF
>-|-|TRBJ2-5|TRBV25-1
TGTGCCAGCAGTTCAACAGGGAGGGGGACAGAGACCCAGTACTTC
CASSSTGRGTETQYF
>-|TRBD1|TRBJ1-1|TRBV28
TGTGCCAGCAGTCACTCGGGACAGAAGAACACTGAAGCTTTCTTT
CASSHSGQKNTEAFF
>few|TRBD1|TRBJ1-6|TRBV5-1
TGCGCCAGCAGCTTGGCAGCGACAGGGAATAATTCACCCCTCCACTTT
CASSLAATGNNSPLHF
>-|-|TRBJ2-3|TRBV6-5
TGTGCCAGCAGTTTCGGGTACAGCACAGATACGCAGTATTTT
CASSFGYSTDTQYF
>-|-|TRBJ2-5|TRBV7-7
TGTGCCAGCAGCTTGGCTAGTAGAGAGACCCAGTACTTC
CASSLASRETQYF
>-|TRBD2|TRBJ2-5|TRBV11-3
TGTGCCAGCAGCTTAGGGGGGAGCGGGAGGCACCAAGAGACCCAGTACTTC
CASSLGGSGRHQETQYF
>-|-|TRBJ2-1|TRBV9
TGTGCCAGCAGCGTAAGTGGACTAACGGGGAATGAGCAGTTCTTC
CASSVSGLTGNEQFF
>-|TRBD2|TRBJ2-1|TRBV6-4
TGTGCCAGCCTCTCCGGGACTAGCGGGTCGGGGAGGGCTCATGAGCAGTTCTTC
CASLSGTSGSGRAHEQFF
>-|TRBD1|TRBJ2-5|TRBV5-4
TGTGCCAGCAGGGGGGGGCGAGGACAGGGGGAAGAGACCCAGTACTTC
CASRGGRGQGEETQYF
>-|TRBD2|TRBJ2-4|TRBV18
TGTGCCAGCTCACCCAGCGCTAGCGGGATTGGGTTGGCCAAAAACATTCAGTACTTC
CASSPSASGIGLAKNIQYF
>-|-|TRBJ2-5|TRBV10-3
TGTGCCATCAGTGAGTCAAGCCGGGGAAAGGCGGAGACCCAGTACTTC
CAISESSRGKAETQYF
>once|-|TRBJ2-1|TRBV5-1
TGCGCCAGCAGCTTGGCTCTAGCGAACAATGAGCAGTTCTTC
CASSLALANNEQFF
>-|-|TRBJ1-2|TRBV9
TGTGCCAGCAGCGTAGGGCAGCCACTCTATGGCTACACCTTC
CASSVGQPLYGYTF
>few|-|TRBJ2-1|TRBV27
TGTGCCAGCAGTTTTCCAGGGAAGGAGCAGTTCTTC
CASSFPGKEQFF
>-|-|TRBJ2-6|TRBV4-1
TGCGCCAGCAGCCAAGATTCGCGCCAGTCGGCCTCTGGGGCCAACGTCCTGACTTTC
CASSQDSRQSASGANVLTF
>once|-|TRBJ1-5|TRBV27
TGTGCCAGCAGCGCCCAACAGAGCCACTTCAATCAGCCCCAGCATTTT
CASSAQQSHFNQPQHF
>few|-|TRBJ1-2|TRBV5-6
TGTGCCAGCAGCTTGGTGGGGGTGAACTATGGCTACACCTTC
CASSLVGVNYGYTF
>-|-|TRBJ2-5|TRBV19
TGTGCCAGTAGTATTGGAGACTCCCAAGAGACCCAGTACTTC
CASSIGDSQETQYF
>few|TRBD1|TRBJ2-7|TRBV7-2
TGTGCCAGCAGCTTCGACACAGGGGCCTACGAGCAGTACTTC
CASSFDTGAYEQYF
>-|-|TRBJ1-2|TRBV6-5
TGTGCCAGCATGCGGTACGAAGGGAGTGGCCATGGCTACACCTTC
CASMRYEGSGHGYTF
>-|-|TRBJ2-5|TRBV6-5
TGTGCCAGCAGTTACTCGGTCAGGGGGGAATCAGAGACCCAGTACTTC
CASSYSVRGESETQYF
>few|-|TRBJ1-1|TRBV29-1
TGCAGAGGACAGAGGGGCACTGAAGCTTTCTTT
CRGQRGTEAFF
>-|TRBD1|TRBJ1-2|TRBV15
TGTGCCACCAGCAGAGATTGGGGACAGGGTAGTGGCTACACCTTC
CATSRDWGQGSGYTF
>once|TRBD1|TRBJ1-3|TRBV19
TGTGCCAGTAGTATACAAGGGACAGGGGGAAACACCATATATTTT
CASSIQGTGGNTIYF
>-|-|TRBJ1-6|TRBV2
TGTGCCAGCAGGGCCCCTTCGAGCTCCTATAATTCACCCCTCCACTTT
CASRAPSSSYNSPLHF